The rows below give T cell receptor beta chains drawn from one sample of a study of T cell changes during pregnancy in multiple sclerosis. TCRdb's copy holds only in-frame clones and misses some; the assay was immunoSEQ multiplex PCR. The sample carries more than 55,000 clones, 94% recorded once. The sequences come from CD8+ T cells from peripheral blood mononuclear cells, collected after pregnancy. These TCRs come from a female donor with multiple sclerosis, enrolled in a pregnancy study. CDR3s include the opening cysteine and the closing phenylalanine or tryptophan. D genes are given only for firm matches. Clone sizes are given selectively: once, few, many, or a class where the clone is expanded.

CDR3: CASSLADRFYGENTIYF
DNA: TGTGCCAGCAGCTTAGCGGACAGGTTCTATGGGGAAAACACCATATATTTT
V: TRBV7-6
size: NA
D: TRBD1
J: TRBJ1-3

CDR3: CASSTKTDLYNEQFF
DNA: TGCGCCAGCAGCACGAAGACAGACCTCTACAATGAGCAGTTCTTC
V: TRBV5-1
size: NA
D: NA
J: TRBJ2-1

CDR3: CASRPMTSGTKETQYF
DNA: TGCGCCAGCAGACCGATGACTAGCGGGACGAAAGAGACCCAGTACTTC
V: TRBV4-1
size: NA
D: TRBD2
J: TRBJ2-5

CDR3: CAISGRTGRKETQYF
DNA: TGTGCCATCAGTGGCCGAACAGGGAGAAAAGAGACCCAGTACTTC
V: TRBV10-3
size: NA
D: NA
J: TRBJ2-5

CDR3: CASSSLVQGFTEAFF
DNA: TGTGCCAGCAGCTCATTGGTCCAGGGTTTCACTGAAGCTTTCTTT
V: TRBV5-6
size: NA
D: NA
J: TRBJ1-1

CDR3: CASSVSIQGFQPQHF
DNA: TGTGCCAGCAGTGTATCCATCCAGGGTTTTCAGCCCCAGCATTTT
V: TRBV27
size: NA
D: NA
J: TRBJ1-5

CDR3: CASSLWSSGRNEQFF
DNA: TGTGCCAGCAGCTTATGGTCTAGCGGGAGGAATGAGCAGTTCTTC
V: TRBV7-3
size: NA
D: TRBD2
J: TRBJ2-1

CDR3: CASRLASISTDTQYF
DNA: TGTGCCAGCAGACTAGCGTCCATTAGCACAGATACGCAGTATTTT
V: TRBV6-5
size: NA
D: TRBD2
J: TRBJ2-3

CDR3: CASSFSREGLYEQYF
DNA: TGTGCCAGCAGCTTCTCGCGGGAGGGCCTATACGAGCAGTACTTC
V: TRBV5-4
size: NA
D: TRBD2
J: TRBJ2-7

CDR3: CASSSSGGGNEQFF
DNA: TGTGCCAGCAGTAGCAGCGGGGGGGGCAATGAGCAGTTCTTC
V: TRBV6-4
size: NA
D: TRBD2
J: TRBJ2-1

CDR3: CASSPGQGASYEQYF
DNA: TGTGCCAGTAGTCCTGGACAGGGGGCTAGTTACGAGCAGTACTTC
V: TRBV19
size: NA
D: TRBD1
J: TRBJ2-7

CDR3: CAALASTGGGYGYTF
DNA: TGTGCCGCCCTAGCATCGACAGGGGGCGGCTATGGCTACACCTTC
V: TRBV19
size: few
D: TRBD1
J: TRBJ1-2

CDR3: CASSHEPGGPLGQPQHF
DNA: TGTGCCAGCAGCCATGAACCAGGGGGCCCTTTGGGGCAGCCCCAGCATTTT
V: TRBV7-9
size: NA
D: TRBD1
J: TRBJ1-5

CDR3: CASSGGGNQPQHF
DNA: TGTGCCAGCAGCGGAGGTGGCAATCAGCCCCAGCATTTT
V: TRBV9
size: once
D: NA
J: TRBJ1-5

CDR3: CASGTVESYEQYF
DNA: TGTGCCAGCGGGACAGTAGAGTCCTACGAGCAGTACTTC
V: TRBV6-5
size: NA
D: TRBD1
J: TRBJ2-7

CDR3: CASSFRGALAGVSYEQYF
DNA: TGTGCCAGCAGTTTCAGAGGAGCTTTAGCGGGGGTGTCCTACGAGCAGTACTTC
V: TRBV28
size: once
D: TRBD2
J: TRBJ2-7

CDR3: CASSLSGYTEAFF
DNA: TGTGCCAGCAGTTTAAGCGGTTACACTGAAGCTTTCTTT
V: TRBV27
size: NA
D: NA
J: TRBJ1-1

CDR3: CASSLDYRGYGYTF
DNA: TGTGCCAGCAGCTTAGATTACAGGGGCTATGGCTACACCTTC
V: TRBV11-2
size: NA
D: TRBD1
J: TRBJ1-2

CDR3: CASSFGGEAFF
DNA: TGTGCCAGCAGCTTCGGGGGGGAAGCTTTCTTT
V: TRBV7-9
size: NA
D: NA
J: TRBJ1-1

CDR3: CASSLGAGEETQYF
DNA: TGTGCCAGCAGCTTAGGGGCAGGGGAAGAGACCCAGTACTTC
V: TRBV13
size: NA
D: NA
J: TRBJ2-5